This record looks at one T cell receptor beta chain sequence and its context. The sample comes from a study of blood T cell repertoires in COVID-19. Background on the study: T cells, B-cell-depleted T cells, or PBMCs supplied cDNA or gDNA.

CDR1 and CDR2 from the germline V gene are SGDLS and YYNGEE. After removal of 3 bases from V and 6 bases from J, the junction contained 2 bases not matched to a gene. This CDR3 is 13 amino acids long. In the original workflow: Nucleated cell number was recorded as an estimate derived from reference gene primer amplification. Clones were read by immunoSEQ multiplex PCR, and TCRdb kept only the in-frame ones, dropping some. That table furnishes V, J and clone size, whereas the DNA furnished D and trimming. This table holds approximately 150,000 clones, about 87% found once. The sample was peripheral blood. V is TRBV9 and J is TRBJ2-1, with TRBD2 matching 8 bases. The receptor's source is a woman aged 45-60 years with acute or convalescent COVID-19. The CDR3 DNA is TGTGCCAGCAGCGATAGCGGGGTCAATGAGCAGTTCTTC. This gives the protein CASSDSGVNEQFF.